These 31 T cell receptor beta chains originate from one sample sequenced in a study of T cells in Graves' hyperthyroidism and ophthalmopathy. Authors of the study amplified TCR beta CDR3 regions from RNA transcripts. First-round RT-PCR with HTBI primers amplified the TCR CDR3 region. MiXCR, applied by TCRdb to the multiplex PCR reads, yields one record per CDR3 protein. The profile shows roughly 350,000 distinct CDR3 sequences, about 14% of them singletons. Sequenced input: blood. Receptors were obtained from a woman aged 25 to 39 with Graves' ophthalmopathy.

This clonotype has only a few counts. V is TRBV25-1 and J is TRBJ2-1; TRBD2 aligns across 14 bases. Germline values: CDR1 MGHDK, CDR2 SYGVNS. The trim removed 3 bases at V and 10 bases at J, leaving 14 bases unmatched. The CDR3 sequence is 18 residues long. The CDR3 loop reads CASSDLGATSGRAGEQFF. In DNA, the CDR3 is TGTGCCAGCAGTGATTTGGGGGCGACTAGCGGGAGGGCCGGAGAGCAGTTCTTC.

In its sample, this clonotype was seen a few times. The rearrangement uses TRBV9 and TRBJ2-3; D possibly corresponds to TRBD2 (6 bases). Germline values: CDR1 SGDLS, CDR2 YYNGEE. Trimming stripped 7 bases from V and 2 bases from J, with 11 bases between. The CDR3 covers 13 residues. The CDR3 reads CASAGGATDTQYF. The CDR3 region has the DNA TGTGCCAGCGCAGGCGGGGCCACAGATACGCAGTATTTT.

This clonotype was counted ten times or more. V and J are TRBV11-2 and TRBJ2-7; possibly TRBD2 for D (7 bases). The CDR3 runs to 15 residues. Germline CDR1 reads SGHAT; CDR2 reads FQNNGV. The V gene lost 1 base and the J gene lost 3 bases, with 13 bases spanning the gap. CDR3 amino acids: CASSLVGGEIYEQYF. In DNA form, the CDR3 reads TGTGCCAGCAGCTTAGTAGGGGGGGAGATCTACGAGCAGTACTTC.

The sample holds many counts of this clonotype. V gene TRBV11-2 combines with J gene TRBJ2-1; 10 nucleotides match TRBD1. Germline trimming cut 5 bases from V and 4 bases from J; bases unmatched to any gene: 5. The CDR3 has 15 amino acids. Per germline, CDR1 SGHAT and CDR2 FQNNGV. The DNA for the CDR3 is TGTGCCAGCAGCCAGACAGGGGGCGTTTACAATGAGCAGTTCTTC. Protein sequence: CASSQTGGVYNEQFF.

This clonotype was counted at least ten times. This chain links TRBV12-3 or TRBV12-4 with TRBJ2-5, with no clear D. V lost 3 bases to trimming and J lost 3 bases, with 8 bases between them. The CDR3 contains 13 residues. The CDR3 here is CASSFLVEETQYF. Written as DNA, the CDR3 is TGTGCCAGCAGTTTCCTCGTGGAAGAGACCCAGTACTTC.

This clonotype has at least ten counts. The chain couples TRBV20-1 to TRBJ1-1; D perhaps matches TRBD1 (6 bases). This CDR3 contains 13 residues. Germline V gene data show CDR1 as DFQATT and CDR2 as SNEGSKA (reference sequence). With 6 bases removed from V and 4 bases from J, the gap between germline ends came to 15 bases. In nucleotides, the CDR3 is TGCAGTGCCCGGGGGGGGGGCGGCACTGAAGCTTTCTTT. It is translated as CSARGGGGTEAFF.

This chain links TRBV6-1 with TRBJ2-5; D gene ambiguous. Trimming took 5 bases from V and 2 from J, leaving 12 bases between them. Germline CDR1 and CDR2: MNHNS and SASEGT. The CDR3 is 14 amino acids. The CDR3 sequence: CASSYRPGQETQYF. CDR3 bases: TGTGCCAGCAGTTATCGGCCAGGACAAGAGACCCAGTACTTC.

In this sample, this clonotype turned up many times. The chain carries TRBV20-1 and TRBJ2-1; TRBD2 matches at 13 bases. V lost 7 bases to trimming and J lost 6 bases; unmatched junction nucleotides: 6. Per the germline V gene, CDR1 is DFQATT and CDR2 is SNEGSKA (reference sequence). The CDR3 has 14 residues. The CDR3 DNA is TGCAGTGTTCCCACTAGCGGGGGGGCCAATGAGCAGTTCTTC. Its protein is CSVPTSGGANEQFF.

This clonotype was observed many times. The chain has TRBV3-1 and TRBJ2-7; TRBD1 agrees at 10 bases. There are 14 residues in the CDR3. V shed 4 bases and J 5 bases; nucleotides not matched to a gene: 5. Germline CDR1 reads LGHDT; CDR2 reads YNNKEL (reference sequence). CDR3 loop: CASSPGTGVDEQYF. The DNA for the CDR3 is TGTGCCAGCAGCCCCGGGACAGGGGTCGACGAGCAGTACTTC.

This clonotype was counted at least ten times. V gene TRBV20-1 combines with J gene TRBJ1-5; D gene unclear. CDR1 and CDR2 from the germline V gene are DFQATT and SNEGSKA (reference sequence). The CDR3 has 13 amino acids. V dropped 6 bases and J dropped 2 bases, with 11 bases sitting between them. The CDR3 DNA sequence: TGCAGTGCCATAACAGAGGGCAATCAGCCCCAGCATTTT. Protein product: CSAITEGNQPQHF.

The chain has TRBV28 and TRBJ1-5; the D gene is possibly TRBD1 (6 bases). Germline V gene data show CDR1 as MDHEN and CDR2 as SYDVKM. The CDR3 has 14 residues. The V end lost 10 bases, the J end lost 1 base, and 14 bases lay between the germline ends. The CDR3 sequence is CATSYGQSNQPQHF. As DNA, the CDR3 is TGTGCCACCAGCTACGGACAGAGCAATCAGCCCCAGCATTTT. The entire variable domain, with the rest obtained from reference TRBV28 and TRBJ1-5, is as follows: DVKVTQSSRYLVKRTGEKVFLECVQDMDHENMFWYRQDPGLGLRLIYFSYDVKMKEKGDIPEGYSVSREKKERFSLILESASTNQTSMYLCATSYGQSNQPQHFGDGTRLSIL.

The genes are TRBV6-5 and TRBJ1-3, with a possible D match to TRBD1 (5 bases). Trimming left V 0 bases short and J 2 bases short, with 11 bases between. The CDR3 loop spans 16 amino acids. Germline V gene lookup returns CDR1 MNHEY and CDR2 SVGAGI. The CDR3 DNA reads TGTGCCAGCAGTTACTCTCAGGGAACTCCTGGAAACACCATATATTTT. Translated, it gives CASSYSQGTPGNTIYF.

The table lists this clonotype with many counts. This chain connects TRBV7-6 to TRBJ2-3; 7 bases align to TRBD2. CDR1 and CDR2 from the germline V gene are SGHVS and FNYEAQ. CDR3 length equals 17 residues. The V gene end was trimmed by 5 bases and the J gene end by 0 bases; junction bases not matched to a gene: 11. The CDR3 sequence: CASSRFSGTTSTDTQYF. As DNA, the CDR3 is TGTGCCAGCAGCCGATTTTCCGGGACTACTAGCACAGATACGCAGTATTTT. Combining the CDR3 with reference TRBV7-6 and TRBJ2-3 gives the whole variable domain GAGVSQSPRYKVTKRGQDVALRCDPISGHVSLYWYRQALGQGPEFLTYFNYEAQQDKSGLPNDRFSAERPEGSISTLTIQRTEQRDSAMYRCASSRFSGTTSTDTQYFGPGTRLTVL.

This clonotype appeared many times. This chain connects TRBV30 to TRBJ2-2; possible D gene TRBD2, 6 bases. V was shortened by 3 bases and J by 8 bases, with 10 bases between the two germline ends. Germline V gene data show CDR1 as GTSNPN and CDR2 as SVGIG (reference sequence). This CDR3 region has 12 residues. CDR3 DNA: TGTGCCTGGAGGCCCGGGGGTGGGGAGCTGTTTTTT. Translation: CAWRPGGGELFF.

This clonotype was counted only a few times. The chain employs TRBV20-1 and TRBJ1-2; no firm D call. CDR3 size: 11 residues. V was clipped by 3 bases and J by 5 bases, with 7 bases between them. Germline V gene lookup returns CDR1 DFQATT and CDR2 SNEGSKA (reference sequence). The CDR3 bases are TGCAGTGCTAGGGTGGATTATGGCTACACCTTC. Its translation is CSARVDYGYTF.

The V call is TRBV14, the J call TRBJ2-2; D is ambiguous. CDR3 length equals 13 residues. Trimming took 4 bases from V and 9 from J, leaving 12 bases between them. CDR1 and CDR2 from the germline V gene are SGHDN and FVKESK. The DNA for the CDR3 is TGTGCCAGCAGCCCATGGACGGGCAGGGAGCTGTTTTTT. Translation: CASSPWTGRELFF. Together with reference TRBV14 and TRBJ2-2, the CDR3 gives the full variable domain: EAGVTQFPSHSVIEKGQTVTLRCDPISGHDNLYWYRRVMGKEIKFLLHFVKESKQDESGMPNNRFLAERTGGTYSTLKVQPAELEDSGVYFCASSPWTGRELFFGEGSRLTVL.

This clonotype was detected many times. The CDR3, as DNA: TGTGCCAGCATCCAACTCCCCGGGACAGGGGTCAACTACACCTTC. Translated, it gives CASIQLPGTGVNYTF. The chain combines TRBV6-1 with TRBJ1-2, with 10 nucleotides matching TRBD1. Trimming removed 7 bases from V and 10 bases from J; junction bases left unmatched: 15. CDR3 length equals 15 residues. Germline V gene data show CDR1 as MNHNS and CDR2 as SASEGT.

This clonotype was seen at least ten times. The V call is TRBV27, the J call TRBJ1-4, with 8 bases that match TRBD1. The V segment lost 5 bases and the J segment 6 bases; nucleotides outside the gene matches: 5. Germline lookup yields CDR1 MNHEY and CDR2 SMNVEV (reference sequence). The CDR3 spans 14 residues. In nucleotides, the CDR3 is TGTGCCAGCAGTGACAGGGGAGGGGATGAAAAACTGTTTTTT. The encoded protein is CASSDRGGDEKLFF.

This clonotype was detected many times. The rearrangement uses TRBV2 and TRBJ1-3; D uncertain. Germline V gene lookup returns CDR1 SNHLY and CDR2 FYNNEI. Trimming left V 2 bases short and J 4 bases short, with 12 bases between. The CDR3 consists of 15 residues. In DNA, the CDR3 is TGTGCCAGCAGTGAACTGCCTGCACTGGGAAACACCATATATTTT. This codes for CASSELPALGNTIYF.

The gene calls are TRBV18 and TRBJ1-3; D gene ambiguous. Trimming stripped 3 bases from V and 2 bases from J, with 14 bases between. This CDR3 has 16 amino acids. Germline values: CDR1 KGHSH, CDR2 LQKENI. In nucleotides, the CDR3 is TGTGCCAGCTCACCGAGGCCTTACCAACCTGGAAACACCATATATTTT. It is translated as CASSPRPYQPGNTIYF. Full variable domain (outside the CDR3, taken from reference TRBV18 and TRBJ1-3): NAGVMQNPRHLVRRRGQEARLRCSPMKGHSHVYWYRQLPEEGLKFMVYLQKENIIDESGMPKERFSAEFPKEGPSILRIQQVVRGDSAAYFCASSPRPYQPGNTIYFGEGSWLTVV.

Of note for this clonotype: A read error may explain this, as a much larger clone is one base away. V usage is TRBV6-9 and J usage is TRBJ1-3; possibly TRBD1 for D (5 bases). In germline, CDR1 is MNHGY, CDR2 SVAAGI. Trimming stripped 4 bases from V and 0 bases from J, with 10 bases between. The CDR3 consists of 15 residues. CDR3 DNA sequence: TGTGCCAGCAGTTCGACAGTTAGCTCTGGAAACACCATATATTTT. Protein: CASSSTVSSGNTIYF.

Only a few counts were recorded for this clonotype. A read error may account for a junction end that differs from germline. This chain connects TRBV12-3 or TRBV12-4 to TRBJ1-4; TRBD1 might be the D (6 bases). There are 16 residues in the CDR3. The CDR3 loop reads CASGQGPPPTNAKLFF. The CDR3 DNA reads TGTGCCAGCGGTCAGGGGCCCCCTCCAACTAATGCAAAACTGTTTTTT.

This clonotype was seen only a few times. The chain uses TRBV7-6 and TRBJ2-7; TRBD1 matches at 7 bases. This CDR3 comprises 16 residues. Germline-derived CDR1 and CDR2 are SGHVS and FNYEAQ. V lost 5 bases and J lost 4; bases outside the gene matches: 14. The CDR3 DNA follows: TGTGCCAGCAGCCCAGGGGACAGCCACTACCAATACGAGCAGTACTTC. Amino acid sequence: CASSPGDSHYQYEQYF.

This chain links TRBV6-1 with TRBJ2-1, with D perhaps TRBD1 or TRBD2 (6 bases each). Germline V gene sequence: CDR1 MNHNS, CDR2 SASEGT. The CDR3 contains 13 residues. With 7 bases removed from V and 8 bases from J, the gap between germline ends came to 15 bases. CDR3 sequence (DNA): TGTGCCAGCAAGCGAGGGGGAGGCCATGAGCAGTTCTTC. Translated, it gives CASKRGGGHEQFF.

The V and J genes are TRBV28 and TRBJ2-3; 12 nucleotides align to TRBD2. The CDR3 is 16 amino acids. Per germline, CDR1 MDHEN and CDR2 SYDVKM. Trimming took 4 bases from V and 6 from J; bases not matched to a gene: 8. This CDR3 is CASSSLAGGWGDTQYF. In DNA, the CDR3 is TGTGCCAGCAGTTCCCTAGCGGGGGGGTGGGGGGATACGCAGTATTTT.

As regards this clonotype: This sequence may be a read error, since a much larger clone differs from it by one base. The conserved phenylalanine or tryptophan is not found at the CDR3 terminus, so this likely reflects a read error. The V call is TRBV9, the J call TRBJ1-6; D gene uncertain. The CDR3 runs to 15 residues. Germline-derived CDR1 and CDR2 are SGDLS and YYNGEE. Trimming shortened V by 0 bases and J by 7 bases, and 11 bases separated the two germline ends. CDR3 residues: CASSVVGGSNSPLHL. DNA for the CDR3: TGTGCCAGCAGCGTAGTAGGTGGTTCGAATTCACCCCTCCACCTT.

Ten or more counts support this clonotype. V and J are TRBV9 and TRBJ2-7; D is perhaps TRBD1 or TRBD2 (6 bases each). V was trimmed by 4 bases and J by 3 bases, leaving 20 bases between them. Germline CDR1 and CDR2: SGDLS and YYNGEE. The CDR3 runs to 16 residues. The CDR3 DNA is TGTGCCAGCAGCTCCGAGGGGGGCAGAGACATCTACGAGCAGTACTTC. Translating it yields CASSSEGGRDIYEQYF.

Concerning this clonotype itself: A much larger clone sits a single nucleotide away, making a read error possible. This chain uses TRBV12-5 with TRBJ1-3; tentatively, D is TRBD1 (6 bases). Trimming cost V 5 bases and J 1 base, with 21 bases left between them. The CDR3 sequence is 18 residues long. Germline CDR1 is LGHNT and CDR2 is FRNRAP. CDR3 amino acids: CASGGRGQPKFSGNTIYF. CDR3 in DNA: TGTGCTAGTGGTGGAAGAGGACAGCCCAAATTTTCTGGAAACACCATATATTTT.

This clonotype has at least ten counts. The chain couples TRBV7-3 to TRBJ2-1, with D hard to call. CDR1 and CDR2 from the germline V gene are SGHTA and FQGTGA. V was trimmed by 2 bases and J by 2 bases, leaving 10 bases between them. This CDR3 is 15 amino acids long. CDR3 coding DNA: TGTGCCAGCAGCTTAGGGCTAATGGCCTACAATGAGCAGTTCTTC. Translated: CASSLGLMAYNEQFF.

This clonotype was recorded a few times. The rearrangement links TRBV20-1 to TRBJ2-2; TRBD2 matches 7 bases. Trimming removed 4 bases from V and 0 bases from J; junction bases left unmatched: 8. Germline-derived CDR1 and CDR2 are DFQATT and SNEGSKA (reference sequence). The CDR3 has 16 residues. The CDR3 nucleotides are TGCAGTGCTATCCCCCCCGGGGGGTCGAACACCGGGGAGCTGTTTTTT. Translation gives CSAIPPGGSNTGELFF.

At least ten counts were recorded for this clonotype. The chain links TRBV28 to TRBJ2-3, with D perhaps given as TRBD1 or TRBD2 (6 bases each). V was pared by 5 bases and J by 7 bases, with 25 bases between. The CDR3 is 17 residues long. Germline CDR1 reads MDHEN; CDR2 reads SYDVKM. The CDR3 protein is CASSTLLGGQSLNTQYF. In nucleotides, the CDR3 is TGTGCCAGCAGTACTCTGTTGGGGGGCCAAAGTCTAAATACGCAGTATTTT.